This T cell receptor (beta chain) was found in a study of control samples from healthy donors and cancer patients. In germline, CDR1 is SQVTM, CDR2 ANQGSEA. This CDR3 is built from 17 residues. V dropped 5 bases and J dropped 0; count of bases not matched to a gene: 12. Produced via immunoSEQ multiplex PCR; TCRdb's table is partial and in-frame only. The table shows tens of thousands of clones, with 70% to 90% occurring only once. The sequence was obtained from a woman aged 50 to 60 in good health. The chain couples TRBV29-1 to TRBJ1-1; TRBD1 aligns across 10 bases. The sequenced sample consisted of blood. CDR3 amino acids: CSVFPRDRGVLNTEAFF. Written as DNA, the CDR3 is TGCAGCGTTTTCCCCCGGGACAGGGGCGTGCTGAACACTGAAGCTTTCTTT.